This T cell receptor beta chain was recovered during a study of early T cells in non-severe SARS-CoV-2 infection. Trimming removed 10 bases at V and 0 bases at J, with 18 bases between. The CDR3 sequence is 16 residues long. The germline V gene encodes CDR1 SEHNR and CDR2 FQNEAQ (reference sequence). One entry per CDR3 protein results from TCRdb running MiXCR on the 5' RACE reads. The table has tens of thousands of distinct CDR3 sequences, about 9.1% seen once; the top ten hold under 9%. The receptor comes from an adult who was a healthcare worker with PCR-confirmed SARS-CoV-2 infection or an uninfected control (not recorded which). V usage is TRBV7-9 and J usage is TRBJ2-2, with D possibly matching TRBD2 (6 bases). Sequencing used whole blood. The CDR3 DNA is TGTGCCACGCCCCGCGGGATTACCCCGAACACCGGGGAGCTGTTTTTT. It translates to CATPRGITPNTGELFF.